These 29 T cell receptor beta chains came from one sample sequenced in a study of blood T cell repertoires in COVID-19. Profiled with immunoSEQ multiplex PCR; TCRdb holds only in-frame clones, not every one. This sample has 180,000 or so clones, with roughly 86% found just once. Sequencing was carried out using PBMCs or T cells enriched from blood (not recorded which). The receptors originated from a man aged 40-50 years with acute COVID-19.

The chain combines TRBV25-1 with TRBJ2-6, with D hard to call. The V end lost 4 bases, the J end lost 0 bases, and 13 bases lay between the germline ends. Germline V lookup: CDR1 MGHDK, CDR2 SYGVNS. CDR3 size: 17 residues. The CDR3 region has the DNA TGTGCCAGCAGTGGTTTAAAGCTTAGCTCTGGGGCCAACGTCCTGACTTTC. Protein sequence: CASSGLKLSSGANVLTF. The full variable domain, rest sourced from reference TRBV25-1 and TRBJ2-6, is EADIYQTPRYLVIGTGKKITLECSQTMGHDKMYWYQQDPGMELHLIHYSYGVNSTEKGDLSSESTVSRIRTEHFPLTLESARPSHTSQYLCASSGLKLSSGANVLTFGAGSRLTVL.

The chain is built from TRBV28 and TRBJ2-7; 7 positions match TRBD1. Looked up from germline, CDR1 is MDHEN and CDR2 is SYDVKM. Trimming at V came to 6 bases and at J to 2 bases, leaving 4 bases not matched to a gene. The CDR3 extends over 13 amino acids. The CDR3 region has the DNA TGTGCCAGCAGCGAGGGGGCTGCCTACGAGCAGTACTTC. Translated: CASSEGAAYEQYF. The full variable domain, in which reference TRBV28 and TRBJ2-7 provide the parts outside the CDR3, is DVKVTQSSRYLVKRTGEKVFLECVQDMDHENMFWYRQDPGLGLRLIYFSYDVKMKEKGDIPEGYSVSREKKERFSLILESASTNQTSMYLCASSEGAAYEQYFGPGTRLTVT.

This clone has just one count. The genes are TRBV7-9 and TRBJ2-7, with unresolved D. This CDR3 has 13 residues. The V and J ends lost 5 bases and 6 bases respectively, with 14 bases between them. Germline V gene lookup returns CDR1 SEHNR and CDR2 FQNEAQ (reference sequence). As DNA, the CDR3 is TGTGCCAGCAGCCCACCCGTTTCCGGCGAGCAGTACTTC. It translates to CASSPPVSGEQYF.

The chain combines TRBV2 with TRBJ1-4; TRBD1 matches 8 bases. Germline-derived CDR1 and CDR2 are SNHLY and FYNNEI. The CDR3 runs to 18 residues. Losses at the gene ends were 8 bases for V and 0 bases for J; bases not matched to a gene: 14. The CDR3 spells CASRQRDRPFTTNEKLFF. In DNA, the CDR3 is TGTGCCAGCCGACAGAGGGACAGGCCTTTCACAACTAATGAAAAACTGTTTTTT.

The rearrangement joins TRBV19 to TRBJ1-4; D possibly corresponds to TRBD1 (6 bases). Germline CDR1 LNHDA, CDR2 SQIVND (reference sequence). Trimming took off 5 bases at V and 3 bases at J, with 10 bases between the two ends. This CDR3 comprises 14 residues. The CDR3 DNA reads as TGTGCCAGTAGTGTACAGGGAGCTAATGAAAAACTGTTTTTT. It specifies CASSVQGANEKLFF.

The chain couples TRBV27 to TRBJ2-7, with TRBD2 matching 9 bases. There are 17 residues in the CDR3. Germline V gene lookup returns CDR1 MNHEY and CDR2 SMNVEV (reference sequence). J lost 2 bases, V lost 4 bases, and 12 bases had no gene match. The CDR3 region has the DNA TGTGCCAGCAGTTCCACCGGGCGGCGGGAGGGCCCCTACGAGCAGTACTTC. It encodes CASSSTGRREGPYEQYF.

The chain carries TRBV25-1 and TRBJ1-1, with D uncertain. The CDR3 consists of 13 residues. The germline V gene encodes CDR1 MGHDK and CDR2 SYGVNS. Trimming took 2 bases from V and 8 from J, leaving 12 bases between them. The CDR3 sequence: CASSEDLGGEAFF. The CDR3 DNA follows: TGTGCCAGCAGTGAAGACTTAGGAGGGGAAGCTTTCTTT.

The chain couples TRBV5-6 to TRBJ1-6; TRBD1 agrees at 11 bases. The junction had 7 bases not matched to a gene; V was cut back by 4 bases and J by 10 bases. CDR1 is SGHDT, CDR2 YYEEEE, per germline. The CDR3 runs 15 residues. CDR3: CASSVGDRGRSPLHF. The CDR3 DNA sequence: TGTGCCAGCAGCGTGGGGGACAGGGGGAGATCACCCCTCCACTTT.

The chain couples TRBV5-1 to TRBJ1-2; a weak D match, TRBD1 (6 bases). V gave up 1 base and J gave up 7 bases, with 14 bases separating them. The CDR3 is 14 residues long. CDR1 and CDR2 from the germline V gene are SGHRS and YFSETQ. For the CDR3, the DNA is TGCGCCAGCAGCTTGACAGGGAGTAATTCTGGCTACACCTTC. This sequence encodes CASSLTGSNSGYTF.

The chain carries TRBV11-3 and TRBJ2-5; the D gene is possibly TRBD2 (5 bases). The germline V and J ends were trimmed by 5 bases and 8 bases, with 15 bases remaining between them. The germline gives CDR1 SGHNT, CDR2 YENEEA. This CDR3 region has 13 residues. The CDR3 spells CASSGGGGPTQYF. The CDR3 nucleotides are TGTGCCAGCAGCGGAGGAGGCGGACCCACCCAGTACTTC.

The chain combines TRBV29-1 with TRBJ2-3; D is possibly TRBD2 (5 bases). Looked up from germline, CDR1 is SQVTM and CDR2 is ANQGSEA. There are 11 residues in the CDR3. Trimming pared 8 bases from V and 4 bases from J, leaving 10 bases between. CDR3 nucleotides: TGCAGCATCCCGCGGGCAGATACGCAGTATTTT. It yields the protein CSIPRADTQYF.

This rearrangement joins TRBV29-1 to TRBJ2-5; TRBD1 matches at 7 bases. V gave up 7 bases and J gave up 4 bases; unmatched junction bases: 6. CDR1 is SQVTM and CDR2 is ANQGSEA in the germline V gene. The CDR3 is 12 residues long. The CDR3 bases are TGCAGCGCCAGGGACAGCACAGAGACCCAGTACTTC. This gives the protein CSARDSTETQYF.

The chain joins TRBV9 to TRBJ2-7; D not certain. The CDR3 is 12 residues long. Trimming took off 3 bases at V and 3 bases at J, with 7 bases between the two ends. Germline V gene sequence: CDR1 SGDLS, CDR2 YYNGEE. CDR3 region: CASSGPDYEQYF. CDR3 bases: TGTGCCAGCAGCGGGCCAGACTACGAGCAGTACTTC.

This chain connects TRBV2 to TRBJ2-3; perhaps TRBD2 as D (5 bases). This CDR3 comprises 16 residues. The V gene lost 2 bases and the J gene lost 4 bases, with 16 bases spanning the gap. CDR1 and CDR2 (germline): SNHLY, FYNNEI. The CDR3 bases are TGTGCCAGCAGTGAAACGTCGGCTAGCATTTCAGATACGCAGTATTTT. This gives the protein CASSETSASISDTQYF.

This rearrangement joins TRBV19 to TRBJ1-5; D is perhaps TRBD1 (6 bases). The V gene's germline CDR1 is LNHDA and CDR2 SQIVND (reference sequence). The V end lost 3 bases, the J end lost 2 bases, and 8 bases lay between the germline ends. This CDR3 contains 14 residues. CDR3 bases: TGTGCCAGTAGTATGTCAGGGGGCAATCAGCCCCAGCATTTT. It translates to CASSMSGGNQPQHF.

CDR3 sequence reads: CASSLRGQGGYTF. CDR3 DNA: TGTGCCAGCAGCTTGCGGGGGCAGGGTGGCTACACCTTC. The rearrangement links TRBV7-8 to TRBJ1-2; tentatively, D is TRBD1 (6 bases). V lost 3 bases, J lost 7 bases, and 12 bases lay in between. The CDR3 sequence is 13 residues long. Germline V gene data show CDR1 as SGHVS and CDR2 as FQNEAQ.

The chain uses TRBV28 and TRBJ2-1, with 11 nucleotides matching TRBD2. V lost 8 bases to trimming and J lost 3 bases; unmatched junction nucleotides: 6. CDR3 length: 15 residues. Per germline, CDR1 MDHEN and CDR2 SYDVKM. CDR3: CASLSGRGLYNEQFF. The CDR3 DNA is TGTGCCAGCCTTAGCGGGAGGGGCCTCTACAATGAGCAGTTCTTC.

The chain has TRBV7-9 and TRBJ2-2, with 7 nucleotides matching TRBD1. The CDR3 is made up of 16 amino acids. J was trimmed by 4 bases and V by 5 bases; bases with no gene match: 10. Germline CDR1 is SEHNR and CDR2 is FQNEAQ (reference sequence). The CDR3 loop reads CASSLTGQPRTGELFF. The CDR3 DNA sequence: TGTGCCAGCAGCCTAACGGGACAGCCTCGCACCGGGGAGCTGTTTTTT.

The rearrangement joins TRBV4-1 to TRBJ2-1; 8 nucleotides align to TRBD2. The CDR3 covers 17 residues. Germline lookup yields CDR1 MGHRA and CDR2 YSYEKL. Germline trimming cut 3 bases from V and 0 bases from J; bases unmatched to any gene: 7. Here the CDR3 reads CASSHRSGRSSYNEQFF. CDR3 in DNA: TGCGCCAGCAGCCACAGAAGCGGGAGATCCTCCTACAATGAGCAGTTCTTC.

The chain couples TRBV5-1 to TRBJ2-1; 10 bases match TRBD2. The length of the CDR3 is 14 residues. From germline, CDR1 is SGHRS and CDR2 YFSETQ. The V segment lost 4 bases and the J segment 4 bases; nucleotides outside the gene matches: 2. The CDR3 loop is CASSGLAVYNEQFF. CDR3 sequence (DNA): TGCGCCAGCAGCGGACTAGCGGTTTACAATGAGCAGTTCTTC.

The chain uses TRBV4-1 and TRBJ1-2, with D unclear. The CDR3 covers 15 residues. Germline values: CDR1 MGHRA, CDR2 YSYEKL. With 1 base removed from V and 2 bases from J, the gap between germline ends came to 11 bases. Here the CDR3 reads CASSQGEAQNYGYTF. CDR3 nucleotides: TGCGCCAGCAGCCAAGGGGAGGCCCAAAACTATGGCTACACCTTC.

This rearrangement joins TRBV19 to TRBJ2-1; 11 positions agree with TRBD2. Trimming removed 3 bases from V and 6 bases from J; junction bases left unmatched: 4. CDR1 and CDR2 (germline): LNHDA, SQIVND (reference sequence). CDR3 length equals 15 residues. CDR3 DNA sequence: TGTGCCAGTAGTATCCCTAGCGGGAGGCTCAATGAGCAGTTCTTC. It specifies CASSIPSGRLNEQFF.

The chain couples TRBV5-4 to TRBJ2-5, with D possibly matching TRBD2 (6 bases). V was pared by 3 bases and J by 3 bases, with 15 bases between. Germline CDR1 is SGHNT and CDR2 is YYREEE (reference sequence). CDR3 length: 15 amino acids. This CDR3 is CASSWGGVTKETQYF. CDR3 sequence (DNA): TGTGCCAGCAGCTGGGGAGGAGTTACCAAAGAGACCCAGTACTTC.

This rearrangement joins TRBV7-9 to TRBJ2-7, with 8 bases that match TRBD2. The length of the CDR3 is 13 residues. The V gene end was trimmed by 5 bases and the J gene end by 6 bases; junction bases not matched to a gene: 6. Germline loops: CDR1 SEHNR, CDR2 FQNEAQ (reference sequence). CDR3 DNA: TGTGCCAGCAGCCAGTCGGGGGGGCGCGAGCAGTACTTC. Encoded protein: CASSQSGGREQYF.

The sample holds one count of this clone. DNA for the CDR3: TGTGCCAGCTCAGAGGGACAGTTCTCCTACGAGCAGTACTTC. This encodes CASSEGQFSYEQYF. The chain is built from TRBV18 and TRBJ2-7, with 7 bases fitting TRBD1. V lost 5 bases to trimming and J lost 0 bases; unmatched junction nucleotides: 4. The CDR3 is 14 amino acids. Germline loops: CDR1 KGHSH, CDR2 LQKENI. The whole variable domain, remainder taken from reference TRBV18 and TRBJ2-7, is NAGVMQNPRHLVRRRGQEARLRCSPMKGHSHVYWYRQLPEEGLKFMVYLQKENIIDESGMPKERFSAEFPKEGPSILRIQQVVRGDSAAYFCASSEGQFSYEQYFGPGTRLTVT.

J is TRBJ2-2 and V is TRBV13; TRBD1 is a possible D gene (5 bases). Trimming cost V 3 bases and J 8 bases, with 10 bases left between them. Germline V gene sequence: CDR1 PRHDT, CDR2 FYEKMQ (reference sequence). CDR3 length: 13 residues. CDR3 sequence: CASSFQGSGELFF. In DNA, the CDR3 is TGTGCCAGCAGCTTCCAGGGTAGTGGGGAGCTGTTTTTT.

This clone came up a few times. The V and J genes are TRBV5-1 and TRBJ1-5; 8 bases match TRBD1. Looked up from germline, CDR1 is SGHRS and CDR2 is YFSETQ. With 3 bases clipped from V and 5 bases from J, the junction kept 4 bases outside the gene matches. The CDR3 contains 14 residues. DNA of the CDR3: TGCGCCAGCAGCTCAGGACAGGGAGATCAGCCCCAGCATTTT. This translates into CASSSGQGDQPQHF.

This chain connects TRBV2 to TRBJ2-1, with TRBD2 matching over 10 bases. V was clipped by 7 bases and J by 10 bases; unmatched bases: 13. This CDR3 has 15 amino acids. Germline loops: CDR1 SNHLY, CDR2 FYNNEI. The CDR3: CASTEREGLTNEQFF. CDR3 DNA: TGTGCCAGCACTGAGCGGGAGGGCCTAACCAACGAGCAGTTCTTC.

This clone was recorded once. The chain joins TRBV28 to TRBJ2-2; tentatively, D is TRBD1 (6 bases). This CDR3 is 18 amino acids long. The V end lost 4 bases, the J end lost 4 bases, and 22 bases lay between the germline ends. CDR1 and CDR2 (germline): MDHEN, SYDVKM. The CDR3 loop is CASSSPRKGHHSTGELFF. The CDR3 bases are TGTGCCAGCAGTTCCCCAAGGAAGGGACATCATTCCACCGGGGAGCTGTTTTTT.